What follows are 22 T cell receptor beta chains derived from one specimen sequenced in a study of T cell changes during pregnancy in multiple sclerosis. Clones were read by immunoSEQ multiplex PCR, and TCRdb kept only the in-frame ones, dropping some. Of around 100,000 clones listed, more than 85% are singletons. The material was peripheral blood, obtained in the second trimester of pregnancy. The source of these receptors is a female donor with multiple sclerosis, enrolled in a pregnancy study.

The CDR3 coding sequence is TGTGCCAGCACCGAACAGGGCGGCCGTCAGCCCCAGCATTTT. Translation gives CASTEQGGRQPQHF. The V gene is TRBV2, the J gene TRBJ1-5, with D possibly matching TRBD1 (6 bases). Germline V gene lookup returns CDR1 SNHLY and CDR2 FYNNEI. This CDR3 has 14 amino acids. V was clipped by 7 bases and J by 6 bases, with 16 bases between them.

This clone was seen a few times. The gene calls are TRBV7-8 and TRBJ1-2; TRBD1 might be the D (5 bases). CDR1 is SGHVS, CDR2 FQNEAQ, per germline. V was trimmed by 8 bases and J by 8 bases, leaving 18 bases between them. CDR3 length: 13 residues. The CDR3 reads CASETPGGVGYTF. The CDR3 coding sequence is TGTGCCAGCGAGACTCCCGGGGGGGTAGGCTACACCTTC. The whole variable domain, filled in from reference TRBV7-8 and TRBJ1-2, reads GAGVSQSPRYKVAKRGQDVALRCDPISGHVSLFWYQQALGQGPEFLTYFQNEAQLDKSGLPSDRFFAERPEGSVSTLKIQRTQQEDSAVYLCASETPGGVGYTFGSGTRLTVV.

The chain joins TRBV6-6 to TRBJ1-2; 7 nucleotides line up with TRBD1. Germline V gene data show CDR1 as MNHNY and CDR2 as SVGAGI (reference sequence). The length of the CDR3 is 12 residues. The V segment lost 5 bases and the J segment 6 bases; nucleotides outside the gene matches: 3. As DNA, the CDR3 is TGTGCCAGCAGTCTCGACAGGGATGGCTACACCTTC. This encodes CASSLDRDGYTF.

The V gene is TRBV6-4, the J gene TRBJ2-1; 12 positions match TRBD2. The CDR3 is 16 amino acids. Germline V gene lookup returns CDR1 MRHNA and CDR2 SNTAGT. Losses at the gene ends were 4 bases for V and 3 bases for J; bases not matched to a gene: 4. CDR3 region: CASSALAGGYYNEQFF. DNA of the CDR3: TGTGCCAGCAGTGCCCTAGCGGGAGGGTACTACAATGAGCAGTTCTTC.

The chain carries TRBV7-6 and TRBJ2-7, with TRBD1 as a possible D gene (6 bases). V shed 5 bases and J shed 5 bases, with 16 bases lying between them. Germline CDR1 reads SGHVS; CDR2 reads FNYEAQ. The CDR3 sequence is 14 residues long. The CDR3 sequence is CASSAAWQGNEQYF. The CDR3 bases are TGTGCCAGCAGCGCCGCTTGGCAGGGGAACGAGCAGTACTTC.

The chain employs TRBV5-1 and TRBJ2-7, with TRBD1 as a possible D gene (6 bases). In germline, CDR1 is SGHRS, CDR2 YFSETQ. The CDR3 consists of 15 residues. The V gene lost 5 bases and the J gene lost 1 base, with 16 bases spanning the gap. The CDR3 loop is CASRLRDTVSYEQYF. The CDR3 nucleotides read TGCGCCAGCAGGTTACGGGACACCGTTTCCTACGAGCAGTACTTC. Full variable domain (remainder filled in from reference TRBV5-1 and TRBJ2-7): KAGVTQTPRYLIKTRGQQVTLSCSPISGHRSVSWYQQTPGQGLQFLFEYFSETQRNKGNFPGRFSGRQFSNSRSEMNVSTLELGDSALYLCASRLRDTVSYEQYFGPGTRLTVT.

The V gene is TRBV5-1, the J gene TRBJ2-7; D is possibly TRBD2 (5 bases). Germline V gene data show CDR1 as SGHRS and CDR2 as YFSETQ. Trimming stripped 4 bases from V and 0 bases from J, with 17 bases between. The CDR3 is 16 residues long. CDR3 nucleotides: TGCGCCAGCAGCCCCAACGGACTGTGGAGCTCCTACGAGCAGTACTTC. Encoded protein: CASSPNGLWSSYEQYF.

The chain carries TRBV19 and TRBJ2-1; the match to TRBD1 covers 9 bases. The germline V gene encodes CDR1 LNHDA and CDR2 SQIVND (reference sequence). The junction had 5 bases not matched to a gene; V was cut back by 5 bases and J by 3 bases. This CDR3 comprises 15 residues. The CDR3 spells CASSPGTGFYNEQFF. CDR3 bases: TGTGCCAGTAGTCCCGGGACAGGGTTCTACAATGAGCAGTTCTTC.

CDR3 loop: CASSHALLAGGDTQYF. The CDR3 bases are TGCGCCAGCAGCCACGCCCTTTTAGCGGGAGGAGATACGCAGTATTTT. The chain employs TRBV4-1 and TRBJ2-3, with 10 bases fitting TRBD2. The length of the CDR3 is 16 residues. Germline CDR1 MGHRA, CDR2 YSYEKL. V trimming: 3 bases; J trimming: 5 bases; junction bases outside the gene matches: 8.

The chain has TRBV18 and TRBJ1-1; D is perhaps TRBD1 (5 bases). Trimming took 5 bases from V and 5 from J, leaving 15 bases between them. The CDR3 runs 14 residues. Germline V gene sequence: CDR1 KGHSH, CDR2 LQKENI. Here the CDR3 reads CASSWGPIRTEAFF. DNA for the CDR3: TGTGCCAGCTCATGGGGCCCAATTCGAACTGAAGCTTTCTTT.

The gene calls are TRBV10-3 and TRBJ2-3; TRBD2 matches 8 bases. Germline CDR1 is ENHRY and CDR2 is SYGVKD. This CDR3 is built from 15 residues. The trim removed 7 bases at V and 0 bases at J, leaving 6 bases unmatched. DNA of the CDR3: TGTGCCATCAAGGAGACTAGCGTTAGCACAGATACGCAGTATTTT. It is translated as CAIKETSVSTDTQYF.

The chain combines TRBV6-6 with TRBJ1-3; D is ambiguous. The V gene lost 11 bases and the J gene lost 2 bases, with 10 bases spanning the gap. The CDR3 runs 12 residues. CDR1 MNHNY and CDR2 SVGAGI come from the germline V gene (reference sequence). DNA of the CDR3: TGTGCCCTCTCGGGTCCTGGAAACACCATATATTTT. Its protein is CALSGPGNTIYF.

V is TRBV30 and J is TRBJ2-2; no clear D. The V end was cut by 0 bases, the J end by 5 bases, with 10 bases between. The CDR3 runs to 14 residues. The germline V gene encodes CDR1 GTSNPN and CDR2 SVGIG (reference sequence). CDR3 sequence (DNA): TGTGCCTGGAGTGTACTTATCCGTACCGGGGAGCTGTTTTTT. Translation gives CAWSVLIRTGELFF.

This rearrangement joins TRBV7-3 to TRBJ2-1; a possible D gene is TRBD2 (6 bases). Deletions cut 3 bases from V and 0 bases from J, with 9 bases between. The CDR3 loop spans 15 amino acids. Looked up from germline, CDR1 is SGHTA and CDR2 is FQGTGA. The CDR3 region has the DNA TGTGCCAGCAGCTTCCCCGGGAGCTCCTACAATGAGCAGTTCTTC. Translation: CASSFPGSSYNEQFF.

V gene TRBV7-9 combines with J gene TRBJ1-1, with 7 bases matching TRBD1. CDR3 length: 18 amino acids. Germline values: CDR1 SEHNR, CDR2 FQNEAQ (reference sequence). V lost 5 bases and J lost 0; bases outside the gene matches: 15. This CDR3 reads CASSHFTGTAFMNTEAFF. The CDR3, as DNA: TGTGCCAGCAGCCATTTTACCGGGACAGCTTTTATGAACACTGAAGCTTTCTTT.

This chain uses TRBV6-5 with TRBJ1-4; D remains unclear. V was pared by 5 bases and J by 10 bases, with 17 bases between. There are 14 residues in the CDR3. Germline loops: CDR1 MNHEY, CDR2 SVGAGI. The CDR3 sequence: CASSPGRGGGKLFF. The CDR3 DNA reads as TGTGCCAGCAGTCCTGGACGGGGAGGAGGAAAACTGTTTTTT.

The CDR3 coding sequence is TGTGCCAGCAGCCCTCATGCCACGGACAGCATTCGAAACACCATATATTTT. It is translated as CASSPHATDSIRNTIYF. This chain uses TRBV4-2 with TRBJ1-3; a weak D match, TRBD1 (6 bases). The CDR3 runs 17 residues. V was pared by 4 bases and J by 5 bases, with 21 bases between. CDR1 and CDR2 from the germline V gene are LGHNA and YNFKEQ.

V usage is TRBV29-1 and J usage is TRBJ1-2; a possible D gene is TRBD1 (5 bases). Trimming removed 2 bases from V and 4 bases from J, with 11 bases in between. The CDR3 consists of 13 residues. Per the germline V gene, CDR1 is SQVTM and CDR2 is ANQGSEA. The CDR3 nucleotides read TGCAGCGTTGAACCGGGACTGAGCTATGGCTACACCTTC. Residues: CSVEPGLSYGYTF.

The CDR3 DNA sequence: TGTGCCAGCAGCTCCACGGCCGGACAGGTAGGTGGCTACACCTTC. As protein: CASSSTAGQVGGYTF. The gene calls are TRBV21-1 and TRBJ1-2; no check of the table's D call, TRBD1, against the DNA was made. TRBV21-1 is a listed pseudogene. The CDR3 consists of 15 residues.

The CDR3 coding sequence is TGTGCCAGTAGTGCGGGACCCGCCCTCCACGAGCAGTACTTC. It codes for CASSAGPALHEQYF. This rearrangement joins TRBV19 to TRBJ2-7; perhaps TRBD2 as D (6 bases). Germline assignment: CDR1 LNHDA and CDR2 SQIVND (reference sequence). V was pared by 5 bases and J by 5 bases, with 16 bases between. The CDR3 has 14 residues.

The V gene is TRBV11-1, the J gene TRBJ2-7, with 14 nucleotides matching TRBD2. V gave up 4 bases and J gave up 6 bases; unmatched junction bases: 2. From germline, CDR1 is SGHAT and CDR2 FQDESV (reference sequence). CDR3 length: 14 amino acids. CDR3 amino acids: CASSWGTSGSEQYF. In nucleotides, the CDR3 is TGTGCCAGCAGCTGGGGGACTAGCGGGAGCGAGCAGTACTTC.

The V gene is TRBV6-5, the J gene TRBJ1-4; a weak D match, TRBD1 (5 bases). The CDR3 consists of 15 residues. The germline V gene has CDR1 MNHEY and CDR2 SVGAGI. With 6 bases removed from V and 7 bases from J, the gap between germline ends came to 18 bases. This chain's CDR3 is CASSPAGGGSEKLFF. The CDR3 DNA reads TGTGCCAGCAGCCCCGCGGGGGGAGGAAGTGAAAAACTGTTTTTT.